The text below deals with one T cell receptor beta chain. Its antigen is unknown. No quality values exist for individual bases; no much larger clone is one base distant. Healthy HIV-negative adults with no recently reported acute infections or vaccinations were included as donors. Every donor was a Caucasian adult living in Nashville, Tennessee, USA. CD4+ T cells were enriched through magnetic negative selection, after which naive cells were positively selected on CD45RA and the remaining negative fraction served as the memory subset. Blood was collected by leukapheresis, and PBMCs were isolated by Ficoll-Histopaque density gradient centrifugation and then cryopreserved in liquid nitrogen vapor phase. Analytical flow cytometry was used to check the purity and quantity of each magnetically sorted T cell population. Genomic DNA was isolated from every sorted fraction and measured by UV absorbance on a Nanodrop 2000c.

TCR CDR3 regions were amplified from genomic DNA by multiplex PCR using the deep immunoSEQ assay. Extracted genomic DNA from each cell subset was distributed evenly across all wells of several immunoSEQ 96-well plates, and each plate was treated as a replicate. Each replicate PCR for sorted subsets received roughly 0.2 ug genomic DNA, equal to some 32,000 T cell genomes. Purified libraries were quantified with a Qubit 3.0 fluorometer, sized on a Bioanalyzer 2100, and re-quantified with the KAPA Library Quantification kit. Each immunoSEQ 96-well plate was sequenced on its own single-read 150-cycle Illumina NextSeq 550 flow cell. Per the authors' processing: Because only junctional sequences without quality scores were contained in the immunoSEQ output, filtering matching that applied to full-length reads could not be performed. Sequences were annotated with PyIR, a Python wrapper for IgBLAST v1.9, using IMGT germline references to assign V/J genes and CDR3. Reads with weak V/J assignments (E-value above 1e-6), missing CDR3, stop codons, out-of-frame junctions, or ambiguous translated residues were removed. V3J clonotypes were defined as sequences sharing the same inferred V gene, J gene, and CDR3 amino acid sequence. Percentage overlap between repertoires was calculated by dividing the number of shared unique clonotypes by the size of the smaller repertoire. RTK rarefaction, the Chao1 estimator, and Recon v2.1 estimates of unobserved clonotypes were used to assess repertoire richness. Generation probabilities for all TCRbeta clonotypes obtained by the gDNA method from a handful of donors were computed using OLGA. TCRdb mirrors the immuneACCESS table, restricted to in-frame sequences. Some clones are absent from its copies; in checked studies, under half trace to an unresolved V gene, and the reason for the others is unknown. V, J and clone size are those of that table, while D and trimming were read from the DNA. Present in this sample are 1 million to 1.3 million clones, roughly 74% of which were seen just once. The ten top clones hold 0.55% to 0.7% of the sample.

The CDR3, from cysteine to phenylalanine, totals 15 residues. Only CDR3 DNA remains: 45 bases, in frame from the first base. The germline V gene provides CDR1 SGHRS and CDR2 YFSETQ. Germline trimming: 2 bases from V, 10 bases from J; junction bases outside gene matches: 13. This entry belongs to a study of shared clonotypes between healthy human individuals (dated by TCRdb to the early 2020s). With respect to the entire study: A couple of women and a few men aged 18 to 49 years were included in the cohort. For each donor, three plates each were used for CD4 naive and CD4 memory, two plates were used for CD8 naive, and one plate was used for CD8 memory. The study deeply sequenced blood TCR repertoires of roughly five healthy adults to estimate repertoire size and the extent of clonotype sharing between individuals. To increase sequencing depth and limit assay-specific biases, TCR repertoire library preparation and sequencing were carried out by different laboratories using diverse techniques. Leukapheresis yielded between about 0.9 and 10 billion PBMCs per donor. Study-level results and caveats: Rarefaction of sorted-subset datasets indicated incomplete sequencing despite the large sequencing depth. Pairwise subsampling indicated that sequencing depth was expected to affect the degree of clonotype sharing among donors. When a few donors were compared, the shared fraction of clonotypes was around 5.1% for naive CD4, about 4% for naive CD8, more than 2% for memory CD4, and 0.4% for memory CD8. Only blood was sampled, and tissue TCR repertoires likely differ from those in blood. Larger estimated clonotype richness was generally found for naive subsets than for memory subsets. Clonotypes shared by all four sorted-subset donors showed higher generation probabilities than non-shared clonotypes. The genetic and exposure-history diversity represented was limited by the small number of donors.

The chain employs TRBV5-1 and TRBJ2-7, and 9 junctional nucleotides match TRBD2. This TCR was recovered from a man aged 18 to 29 in good health. Some clones in this sample may be carry-over from other donors' samples. Sequenced sample: memory CD4+ T cells from PBMCs. The cell subset or site label corresponds to: CD45RA-negative fraction. The CDR3 has the sequence CASSLTGTSKVGQYF. The nucleotide sequence reads as follows: TGCGCCAGCAGCTTAACTGGGACTAGCAAGGTAGGACAGTACTTC. With all but the CDR3 taken from the reference TRBV5-1 and TRBJ2-7 genes, the full variable domain is: KAGVTQTPRYLIKTRGQQVTLSCSPISGHRSVSWYQQTPGQGLQFLFEYFSETQRNKGNFPGRFSGRQFSNSRSEMNVSTLELGDSALYLCASSLTGTSKVGQYFGPGTRLTVT.